These 20 T cell receptor beta chains share one sample of origin, sequenced in a study of T cell clonality in common variable immunodeficiency. The method was immunoSEQ multiplex PCR; TCRdb's version includes in-frame clones alone and lacks a portion of them. In total the sample includes 25,000 to 35,000 clones, none of them seen once. Sequenced sample: peripheral blood mononuclear cells. The receptors come from a person between 18 and 70 years old in good health.

This clone was counted at least ten times. The read ends 3 residues before the CDR3 terminus; that terminus is restored from the germline J gene. The chain joins TRBV6-1 to TRBJ2-7; perhaps TRBD2 as D (6 bases). The CDR3 is 15 residues long. Trimming removed 1 base at V and 3 bases at J, with 13 bases between. Germline CDR1 and CDR2: MNHNS and SASEGT. The CDR3 spells CASSEVGSGNYEQYF. Incomplete CDR3 DNA: TGTGCCAGCAGTGAAGTCGGTAGCGGAAACTACGAG.

This clone was seen many times. The read comes to an end 3 residues before the CDR3 does, leaving the germline J gene to fill in the end. The V gene is TRBV7-9, the J gene TRBJ2-7, with TRBD1 identical over 7 bases. The V and J ends lost 2 bases and 2 bases, in that order; junction bases with no gene match: 6. This CDR3 spans 15 amino acids. Germline loops: CDR1 SEHNR, CDR2 FQNEAQ (reference sequence). CDR3 region: CASSLMPTGPYEQYF. Incomplete CDR3 DNA: TGTGCCAGCAGCTTAATGCCGACAGGGCCCTACGAG.

This clone was observed at least ten times. The read terminates 3 residues ahead of where the CDR3 ends, so the germline J gene completes it. The chain is built from TRBV7-2 and TRBJ2-5, with TRBD2 as a possible D gene (5 bases). The CDR3 extends over 14 amino acids. The V end lost 4 bases, the J end lost 4 bases, and 13 bases lay between the germline ends. The germline V gene encodes CDR1 SGHTA and CDR2 FQGNSA. CDR3 amino acids: CASSSLGGRETQYF. The CDR3 DNA, read in part, is TGTGCCAGCAGCTCACTAGGCGGGCGAGAGACC.

This clone was picked up many times. Partial CDR3 DNA: TGTGCCAGCAGCTTACTGAACATGAACACTGAA. This sequence encodes CASSLLNMNTE. In full, the CDR3 reads CASSLLNMNTEAFF. V gene TRBV7-8 combines with J gene TRBJ1-1; D gene unclear. The read comes to an end 3 residues before the CDR3 does, leaving the germline J gene to fill in the end. The germline CDR1 and CDR2 sequences are SGHVS and FQNEAQ. V was shortened by 2 bases and J by 0 bases, with 7 bases between the two germline ends. This CDR3 has 14 amino acids.

Note on this clone: The read ends 3 residues before the CDR3 terminus; that terminus is restored from the germline J gene. This sequence joins TRBV18 and TRBJ1-1, with unresolved D. The CDR3 has 13 residues. Germline CDR1 is KGHSH and CDR2 is LQKENI. Trimming stripped 1 base from V and 1 base from J, with 4 bases between. CDR3 amino acids: CASSPQPNTEAFF. CDR3 bases read: TGTGCCAGCTCACCACAGCCGAACACTGAA.

A word on this clone: Read data end 3 residues before the CDR3 end; the end is taken from the germline J gene. The chain has TRBV2 and TRBJ2-5; D gene ambiguous. This CDR3 has 13 amino acids. Germline CDR1 is SNHLY and CDR2 is FYNNEI. V lost 4 bases to trimming and J lost 1 base, with 7 bases between them. CDR3 amino acids: CASSGPFQETQYF. The sequenced part of the CDR3 DNA is TGTGCCAGCAGTGGGCCCTTCCAAGAGACC.

The sample holds many counts of this clone. The read falls 3 residues short of the CDR3 end, and the missing part is taken from the germline J gene. The chain links TRBV5-5 to TRBJ2-5; D is unclear. Germline V gene data show CDR1 as SGHKS and CDR2 as YYEKEE (reference sequence). There are 13 residues in the CDR3. V was trimmed by 2 bases and J by 1 base, leaving 6 bases between them. The DNA read from the CDR3 is TGTGCCAGCAGCTTTATACTCCAAGAGACC. This codes for CASSFILQET. The full CDR3 is CASSFILQETQYF.

This clone showed up many times. The CDR3 end is not reached by the read, which stops 3 residues before it; the germline J gene fills it in. This chain uses TRBV5-1 with TRBJ2-5, with D perhaps matching TRBD2 (6 bases). Germline V gene sequence: CDR1 SGHRS, CDR2 YFSETQ. V lost 0 bases, J lost 3 bases, and 12 bases lay in between. The length of the CDR3 is 15 residues. The chain's CDR3 is CASSLGGSGKETQYF. The DNA read from the CDR3 is TGCGCCAGCAGCTTGGGGGGTAGCGGAAAAGAGACC.

At least ten counts were recorded for this clone. The read halts 3 residues ahead of the CDR3 end, with the missing end drawn from the germline J gene. The J gene is TRBJ1-5, the V gene TRBV19; no definite D call. This CDR3 has 16 amino acids. V lost 1 base to trimming and J lost 5 bases, with 15 bases between them. Germline assignment: CDR1 LNHDA and CDR2 SQIVND (reference sequence). The CDR3 bases that were read are TGTGCCAGTAGTATAGTGCACAGCTATTCCTATCAGCCC. Protein sequence: CASSIVHSYSYQP. The entire CDR3 reads CASSIVHSYSYQPQHF.

This clone appeared a few times. With the read ending 3 residues before the CDR3 end, the germline J gene is used to fill in that end. The rearrangement joins TRBV18 to TRBJ1-1, with 8 positions matching TRBD1. The CDR3 sequence is 13 residues long. Germline lookup yields CDR1 KGHSH and CDR2 LQKENI. The CDR3 DNA, read in part, is TGTGCCAGTTCCAGGGGGCTCGATGAAAAA. Its translation: CASSRGLDEK. The whole CDR3 region reads CASSRGLDEKAFF.

This clone showed up many times. Sequencing ends 3 residues short of the CDR3 end; the germline J gene provides the rest. This chain uses TRBV20-1 with TRBJ2-1; 10 bases align to TRBD2. V trimming: 2 bases; J trimming: 8 bases; junction bases outside the gene matches: 15. CDR3 length equals 17 residues. Per the germline V gene, CDR1 is DFQATT and CDR2 is SNEGSKA (reference sequence). The CDR3 spells CSARWLAGERGDDEQFF. CDR3 DNA (partial): TGCAGTGCTAGATGGCTAGCGGGAGAACGAGGGGACGATGAG.

This clone appeared many times. The read terminates 3 residues before the CDR3 end, so the remaining end is supplied by the germline J gene. V usage is TRBV5-1 and J usage is TRBJ1-6, with D perhaps TRBD1 (5 bases). V shed 0 bases and J shed 4 bases, with 8 bases lying between them. The CDR3 extends over 15 amino acids. Germline CDR1 and CDR2: SGHRS and YFSETQ. Here the CDR3 reads CASSLAGTYNSPLHF. The CDR3 DNA, read in part, is TGCGCCAGCAGCTTGGCCGGGACTTATAATTCACCC.

In this sample, this clone turned up many times. The CDR3 region is CASSGTSGRDTQYF. CDR3 DNA (partial): TGTGCCAGCAGTGGGACTAGCGGGAGGGATACG. The chain employs TRBV7-9 and TRBJ2-3; TRBD2 agrees at 15 bases. The read is 3 residues too short to cover the CDR3 end, so that end is filled in from the germline J gene. Per the germline V gene, CDR1 is SEHNR and CDR2 is FQNEAQ (reference sequence). The CDR3 consists of 14 residues. After removal of 6 bases from V and 6 bases from J, the junction contained 1 base not matched to a gene.

This clone was counted at least ten times. Read sequence stops 3 residues before the CDR3 end, and the germline J gene provides the missing end. The V and J genes are TRBV2 and TRBJ2-1; D is unresolved. There are 12 residues in the CDR3. Per germline, CDR1 SNHLY and CDR2 FYNNEI. V was clipped by 2 bases and J by 4 bases, with 3 bases between them. The CDR3 DNA, read in part, is TGTGCCAGCAGTGAACATTACAATGAG. It codes for CASSEHYNE. The entire CDR3 protein is CASSEHYNEQFF.

The table lists this clone with many counts. The read ends 3 residues shy of where the CDR3 ends; the end is completed using the germline J gene. The chain employs TRBV20-1 and TRBJ1-6; possibly TRBD1 for D (6 bases). CDR1 is DFQATT and CDR2 is SNEGSKA in the germline V gene (reference sequence). V shed 2 bases and J shed 4 bases, with 12 bases lying between them. The CDR3 has 15 amino acids. The CDR3 bases that were read are TGCAGTGCTAGAAAGGACAGCTTATATAATTCACCC. Its protein is CSARKDSLYNSP. The full CDR3 protein reads CSARKDSLYNSPLHF.

This clone was found many times. The sequence runs out 3 residues before the end of the CDR3; the remainder is reconstructed from the germline J gene. The rearrangement uses TRBV19 and TRBJ1-2; a weak D match, TRBD1 (5 bases). The CDR3 runs to 16 residues. Germline CDR1 reads LNHDA; CDR2 reads SQIVND (reference sequence). Trimming removed 9 bases from V and 6 bases from J, with 26 bases in between. The CDR3 protein is CASRTGDAEGRHGYTF. The CDR3 bases that were read are TGTGCCAGCCGTACGGGGGATGCGGAGGGGCGACATGGC. The full variable domain, with the rest looked up from reference TRBV19 and TRBJ1-2, is DGGITQSPKYLFRKEGQNVTLSCEQNLNHDAMYWYRQDPGQGLRLIYYSQIVNDFQKGDIAEGYSVSREKKESFPLTVTSAQKNPTAFYLCASRTGDAEGRHGYTFGSGTRLTVV.

This clone was counted at least ten times. The CDR3 end falls 3 residues outside the read, so it is completed with the germline J gene. The chain recombines TRBV7-4 with TRBJ1-3; D is perhaps TRBD1 (6 bases). The V end lost 9 bases, the J end lost 0 bases, and 15 bases lay between the germline ends. This CDR3 has 15 residues. Per germline, CDR1 SGHVT and CDR2 SQSDAQ. The DNA read from the CDR3 is TGTGCCAGTACCTCCTTAGGGGGCTCTGGAAACACC. Translating it yields CASTSLGGSGNT. The full-length CDR3 reads as CASTSLGGSGNTIYF.

This clone was observed many times. CDR3 region: CSARGASIAESSYEQYF. CDR3 DNA (partial): TGCAGTGCTAGGGGAGCTTCTATAGCGGAGAGCTCCTACGAG. The chain employs TRBV20-1 and TRBJ2-7; perhaps TRBD2 as D (6 bases). The CDR3 extends 3 residues past the end of the read, so its final part is completed from the germline J gene. The ends were cut back, 3 bases at V and 0 bases at J, with 21 bases in the middle. CDR1 is DFQATT and CDR2 is SNEGSKA in the germline V gene (reference sequence). This CDR3 spans 17 amino acids.

This clone was seen many times. The CDR3 end falls 3 residues outside the read, so it is completed with the germline J gene. The rearrangement links TRBV10-2 to TRBJ2-3; D possibly corresponds to TRBD2 (6 bases). This CDR3 has 13 amino acids. Germline-derived CDR1 and CDR2 are WSHSY and SAAADI. V dropped 7 bases and J dropped 5 bases, with 13 bases sitting between them. This CDR3 is CASTRGGEDTQYF. The CDR3 bases that were read are TGCGCCAGCACCCGCGGCGGGGAAGATACG.

This clone was seen ten or more times. Read coverage stops 3 residues before the CDR3 terminus; the germline J gene supplies the remainder. The chain combines TRBV6-2 or TRBV6-3 with TRBJ2-7, with D perhaps matching TRBD1 (6 bases). Germline values: CDR1 MNHEY, CDR2 SVGEGT. Trimming stripped 2 bases from V and 2 bases from J, with 10 bases between. This CDR3 is 14 amino acids long. CDR3 protein: CASSYLQGPYEQYF. Partial CDR3 DNA: TGTGCCAGCAGTTACCTACAGGGACCCTACGAG.